The next 8 T cell receptor beta chains were all read from a single sample in a study of neurological immune-mediated disorders. TCRdb reanalysed the 5' RACE reads using MiXCR and keeps one entry per CDR3 protein. The data show tens of thousands of distinct CDR3 sequences, under 10% seen once. The sample consisted of PBMCs. Source of these receptors: a man aged 45 to 65 in good health.

The V and J genes are TRBV18 and TRBJ2-7; D may be TRBD2 (8 bases). Germline V gene data show CDR1 as KGHSH and CDR2 as LQKENI. The V gene lost 5 bases and the J gene lost 2 bases, with 19 bases spanning the gap. This CDR3 has 16 amino acids. This chain's CDR3 is CASSSRGGTEAYEQYF. The CDR3 nucleotides read TGTGCCAGCTCAAGTCGGGGGGGGACAGAAGCCTACGAGCAGTACTTC.

The V gene is TRBV28, the J gene TRBJ2-3; 8 nucleotides match TRBD2. Germline lookup yields CDR1 MDHEN and CDR2 SYDVKM. The junction had 6 bases not matched to a gene; V was cut back by 6 bases and J by 10 bases. The CDR3 has 12 residues. CDR3 nucleotides: TGTGCCAGCAGAGGGACTAGTAAGCCGCAGTATTTT. Protein: CASRGTSKPQYF.

This clonotype occurred many times. J is TRBJ1-1 and V is TRBV27, with no clear D. Trimming took 3 bases from V and 1 from J, leaving 9 bases between them. Germline-derived CDR1 and CDR2 are MNHEY and SMNVEV (reference sequence). This CDR3 is built from 14 residues. In nucleotides, the CDR3 is TGTGCCAGCAGTTTCGGGCGGGGGAACACTGAAGCTTTCTTT. Translation gives CASSFGRGNTEAFF.

The sample holds many counts of this clonotype. The V call is TRBV28, the J call TRBJ1-3; D unresolved. The germline V and J ends were trimmed by 4 bases and 4 bases, with 17 bases remaining between them. Germline assignment: CDR1 MDHEN and CDR2 SYDVKM. The CDR3 spans 16 residues. In nucleotides, the CDR3 is TGTGCCAGCAGTTCCGGACTCACGGCAGGAGGAAACACCATATATTTT. Translated: CASSSGLTAGGNTIYF.

Many counts were recorded for this clonotype. The chain is built from TRBV20-1 and TRBJ1-4; a possible D gene is TRBD1 (6 bases). V was clipped by 6 bases and J by 7 bases, with 21 bases between them. CDR3 length: 15 amino acids. Germline V CDR1 and CDR2: DFQATT, SNEGSKA (reference sequence). This CDR3 is CSAKPGHWGTEKLFF. The CDR3, as DNA: TGCAGTGCAAAACCGGGACACTGGGGTACTGAAAAACTGTTTTTT.

The sample holds many counts of this clonotype. The genes are TRBV28 and TRBJ2-5; 9 nucleotides agree with TRBD1. The J segment lost 2 bases and the V segment lost 3 bases, leaving 4 bases of the junction unmatched. CDR3 size: 15 residues. Germline-derived CDR1 and CDR2 are MDHEN and SYDVKM. The CDR3, as DNA: TGTGCCAGCAGTTTCCCGGGGACAGGGCAAGAGACCCAGTACTTC. Encoded protein: CASSFPGTGQETQYF.

This clonotype showed up many times. The chain uses TRBV7-2 and TRBJ1-5, with TRBD1 identical over 8 bases. CDR1 is SGHTA, CDR2 FQGNSA, per germline. With 1 base clipped from V and 6 bases from J, the junction kept 8 bases outside the gene matches. The CDR3 extends over 16 amino acids. The CDR3 reads CASSLEPGGSSQPQHF. CDR3 nucleotide sequence: TGTGCCAGCAGCTTAGAGCCAGGGGGCTCTAGTCAGCCCCAGCATTTT.

This clonotype showed up many times. This chain links TRBV5-1 with TRBJ2-7; D not resolved. V was shortened by 0 bases and J by 5 bases, with 12 bases between the two germline ends. The CDR3 is 14 residues long. The germline V gene encodes CDR1 SGHRS and CDR2 YFSETQ. This CDR3 is CASSLVGTKNEQYF. Here the CDR3 DNA reads TGCGCCAGCAGCTTGGTGGGAACTAAAAACGAGCAGTACTTC.